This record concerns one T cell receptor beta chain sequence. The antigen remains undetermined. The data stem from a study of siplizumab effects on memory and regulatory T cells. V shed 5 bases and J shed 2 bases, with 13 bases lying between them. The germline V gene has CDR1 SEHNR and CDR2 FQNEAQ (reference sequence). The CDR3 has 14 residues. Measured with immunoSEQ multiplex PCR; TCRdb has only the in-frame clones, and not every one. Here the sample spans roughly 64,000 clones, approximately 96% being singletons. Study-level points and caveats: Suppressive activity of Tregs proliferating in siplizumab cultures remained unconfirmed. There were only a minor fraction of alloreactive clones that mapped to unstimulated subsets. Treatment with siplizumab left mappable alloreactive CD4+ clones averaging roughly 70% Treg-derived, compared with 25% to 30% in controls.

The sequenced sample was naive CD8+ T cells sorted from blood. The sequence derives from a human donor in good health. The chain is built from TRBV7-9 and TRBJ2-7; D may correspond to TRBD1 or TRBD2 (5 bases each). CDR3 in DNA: TGTGCCAGCAGCCCCCATGGGGGTCCCTACGAGCAGTACTTC. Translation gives CASSPHGGPYEQYF.